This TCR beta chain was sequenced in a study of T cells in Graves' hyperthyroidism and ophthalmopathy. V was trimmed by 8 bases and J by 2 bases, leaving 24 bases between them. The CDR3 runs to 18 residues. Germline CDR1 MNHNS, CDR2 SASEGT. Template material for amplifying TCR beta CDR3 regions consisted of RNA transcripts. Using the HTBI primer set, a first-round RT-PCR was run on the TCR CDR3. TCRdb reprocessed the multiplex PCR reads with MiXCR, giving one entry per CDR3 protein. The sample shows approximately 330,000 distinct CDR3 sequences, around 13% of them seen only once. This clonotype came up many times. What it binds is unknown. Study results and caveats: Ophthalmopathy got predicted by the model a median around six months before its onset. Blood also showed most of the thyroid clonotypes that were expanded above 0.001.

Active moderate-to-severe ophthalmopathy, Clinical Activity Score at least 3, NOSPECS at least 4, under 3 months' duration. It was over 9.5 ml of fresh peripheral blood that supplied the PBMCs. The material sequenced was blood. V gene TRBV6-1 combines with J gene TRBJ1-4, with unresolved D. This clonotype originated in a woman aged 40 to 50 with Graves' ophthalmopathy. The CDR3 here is CASGNEVAFFMTNEKLFF. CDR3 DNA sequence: TGTGCCAGCGGCAACGAGGTGGCGTTCTTCATGACTAATGAAAAACTGTTTTTT.